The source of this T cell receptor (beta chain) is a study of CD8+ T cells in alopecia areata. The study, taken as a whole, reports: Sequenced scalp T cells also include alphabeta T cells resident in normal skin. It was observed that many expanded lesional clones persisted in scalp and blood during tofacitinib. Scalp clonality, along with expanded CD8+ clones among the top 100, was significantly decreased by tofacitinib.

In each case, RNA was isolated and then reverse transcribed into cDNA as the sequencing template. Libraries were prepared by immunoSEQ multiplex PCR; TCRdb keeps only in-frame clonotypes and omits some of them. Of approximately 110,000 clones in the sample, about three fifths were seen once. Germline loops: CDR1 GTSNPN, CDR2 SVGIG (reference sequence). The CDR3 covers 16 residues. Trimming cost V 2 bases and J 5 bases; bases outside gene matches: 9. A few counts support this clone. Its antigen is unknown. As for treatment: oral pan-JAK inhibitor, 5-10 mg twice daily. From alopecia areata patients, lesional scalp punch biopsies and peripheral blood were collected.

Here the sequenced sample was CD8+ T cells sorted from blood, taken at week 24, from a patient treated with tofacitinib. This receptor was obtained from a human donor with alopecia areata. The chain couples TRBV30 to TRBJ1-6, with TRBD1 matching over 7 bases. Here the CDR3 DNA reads TGTGCCTGGAGTTTTTACGGGACAGAACATAATTCACCCCTCCACTTT. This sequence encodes CAWSFYGTEHNSPLHF.